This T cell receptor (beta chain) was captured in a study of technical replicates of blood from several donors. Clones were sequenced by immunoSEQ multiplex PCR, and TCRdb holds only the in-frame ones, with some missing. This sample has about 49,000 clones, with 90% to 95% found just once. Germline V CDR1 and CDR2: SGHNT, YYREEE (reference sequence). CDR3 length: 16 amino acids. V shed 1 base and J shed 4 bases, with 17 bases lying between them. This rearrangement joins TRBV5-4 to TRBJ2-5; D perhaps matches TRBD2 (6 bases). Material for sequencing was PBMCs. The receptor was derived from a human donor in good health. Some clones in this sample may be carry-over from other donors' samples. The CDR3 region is CASSLNRGVAAETQYF. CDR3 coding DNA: TGTGCCAGCAGCTTGAATCGTGGAGTAGCGGCAGAGACCCAGTACTTC.